A selection of T cell receptor beta chains follows, all from one sample in a study of early T cells in non-severe SARS-CoV-2 infection. MiXCR was run by TCRdb on the 5' RACE reads, yielding one entry per CDR3 protein. This table holds tens of thousands of distinct CDR3 sequences, around 4% found once. The material sequenced was whole blood. These receptors were obtained from an adult who was a healthcare worker with PCR-confirmed SARS-CoV-2 infection or an uninfected control (not recorded which). Each CDR3 is given with its conserved first and last residue. D genes are given only for firm matches. Clone size is shown for a subset of rows, as once, few, many or a class of expanded clone.

TRBV4-1	few	TRBD1	TRBJ1-1	CASSQEKAGGITEAFF	TGCGCCAGCAGCCAAGAGAAAGCAGGGGGGATCACTGAAGCTTTCTTT
TRBV18	many	-	TRBJ2-5	CASSRSRGEETQYF	TGTGCCAGCTCACGGTCCAGGGGGGAAGAGACCCAGTACTTC
TRBV6-1	many	TRBD1	TRBJ1-1	CASSFNAGGTEAFF	TGTGCCAGCAGTTTCAACGCAGGGGGCACTGAAGCTTTCTTT
TRBV5-1	many	TRBD1	TRBJ1-6	CASSNTGTAYNSPLHF	TGCGCCAGCAGCAACACCGGGACAGCGTATAATTCACCCCTCCACTTT
TRBV7-2	many	-	TRBJ1-6	CASSLYGSPLHF	TGTGCCAGCAGCCTGTATGGTTCACCCCTCCACTTT
TRBV7-2	few	-	TRBJ2-1	CASSSPPEWRGWVNEQFF	TGTGCCAGCAGCTCTCCCCCGGAATGGAGGGGCTGGGTCAATGAGCAGTTCTTC
TRBV7-2	many	-	TRBJ2-7	CASSPAGRGLASYEQYF	TGTGCCAGCAGCCCCGCGGGGAGGGGGCTAGCGTCCTACGAGCAGTACTTC
TRBV3-1	many	TRBD1	TRBJ2-2	CASSLYQRPSGGFGELFF	TGTGCCAGCAGCCTTTACCAAAGGCCGTCAGGGGGCTTCGGGGAGCTGTTTTTT
TRBV20-1	many	-	TRBJ2-7	CSAREHPSTIYEQYF	TGCAGTGCTAGAGAGCACCCTAGCACCATCTACGAGCAGTACTTC
TRBV6-2/TRBV6-3	many	-	TRBJ2-7	CASSPGSTYEQYF	TGTGCCAGCAGTCCCGGGTCGACCTACGAGCAGTACTTC
TRBV5-6	few	-	TRBJ1-2	CASSSLQTAQYGYTF	TGTGCCAGCAGCTCGCTCCAGACAGCGCAATATGGCTACACCTTC
TRBV4-2	many	TRBD2	TRBJ2-3	CASSQVSGGIGRVSDTQYF	TGTGCCAGCAGCCAAGTTTCCGGCGGGATCGGGAGGGTCTCAGATACGCAGTATTTT
TRBV19	few	-	TRBJ1-2	CASSIGSWNSPGYTF	TGTGCCAGTAGTATAGGTTCATGGAATTCTCCTGGCTACACCTTC
TRBV12-3/TRBV12-4	many	-	TRBJ2-7	CASSSSKQGSEQYF	TGTGCCAGCAGTTCATCGAAACAGGGTTCCGAGCAGTACTTC
TRBV29-1	many	TRBD2	TRBJ2-1	CSAATSGTNNEQFF	TGCAGCGCTGCTACTAGCGGGACCAACAATGAGCAGTTCTTC
TRBV27	many	-	TRBJ1-6	CASSLIGTQRRNSPLHF	TGTGCCAGCAGTCTGATAGGGACACAACGGAGGAATTCACCCCTCCACTTT
TRBV5-5	many	-	TRBJ2-5	CASSHSGVQETQYF	TGTGCCAGCAGCCACTCGGGGGTCCAAGAGACCCAGTACTTC
TRBV15	many	TRBD2	TRBJ2-2	CATSKRGPEAPGELFF	TGTGCCACCAGCAAGCGGGGGCCCGAGGCGCCCGGGGAGCTGTTTTTT
TRBV14	many	TRBD2	TRBJ2-1	CASSPGLARPHFSYNEQFF	TGTGCCAGCAGCCCGGGACTAGCGAGGCCACATTTCTCCTACAATGAGCAGTTCTTC
TRBV10-3	many	-	TRBJ1-5	CVPPGYSNQPQHF	TGTGTGCCACCTGGGTATAGCAATCAGCCCCAGCATTTT
TRBV24-1	many	-	TRBJ2-3	CATSDPDPRSTDTQYF	TGTGCCACCAGTGATCCAGACCCTAGGTCCACAGATACGCAGTATTTT
TRBV11-2	-	-	TRBJ2-1	CASSRGGLQFF	TGTGCCAGCAGCAGAGGAGGGCTTCAGTTCTTC
TRBV6-5	many	TRBD2	TRBJ2-2	CASFRAGGGELFF	TGTGCCAGCTTCCGGGCGGGAGGAGGGGAGCTGTTTTTT